These T cell receptor beta chains were read from a single sample in a study of control samples from healthy donors and cancer patients. TCRdb's table, derived via immunoSEQ multiplex PCR, lists solely in-frame clones and lacks some. Of more than 95,000 clones listed, 85% to 95% are singletons. Sequencing used blood. The source of these receptors is a man aged 30 to 45 in good health. CDR3s include the opening cysteine and the closing phenylalanine or tryptophan. D genes are given only for firm matches. Clone size, where shown, is once, few, many, or a class for clones that have expanded.

d_call: TRBD2; j_call: TRBJ2-2; v_call: TRBV9; clone_size: .; cdr3_nt: TGTGCCAGCAGTGTACGGGGACTAGCGGGGGGACTAAACACCGGGGAGCTGTTTTTT; cdr3_aa: CASSVRGLAGGLNTGELFF
d_call: .; j_call: TRBJ2-5; v_call: TRBV19; clone_size: .; cdr3_nt: TGTGCCAGTAGTATTTTTAGGGGGACCCAGTACTTC; cdr3_aa: CASSIFRGTQYF
d_call: .; j_call: TRBJ1-4; v_call: TRBV28; clone_size: .; cdr3_nt: TGTGCCAGCAGGCGGCGGGATGAAAAACTGTTTTTT; cdr3_aa: CASRRRDEKLFF
d_call: .; j_call: TRBJ2-6; v_call: TRBV6-6; clone_size: .; cdr3_nt: TGTGCCAGCAGTTACGACGGCTCTGGGGCCAACGTCCTGACTTTC; cdr3_aa: CASSYDGSGANVLTF
d_call: .; j_call: TRBJ1-2; v_call: TRBV4-2; clone_size: .; cdr3_nt: TGTGCCAGCAGCCAAGATCTCGACGCCTATGGCTACACCTTC; cdr3_aa: CASSQDLDAYGYTF
d_call: .; j_call: TRBJ2-2; v_call: TRBV9; clone_size: .; cdr3_nt: TGTGCCAGCAGCGTCGGGGATTCCACCGGGGAGCTGTTTTTT; cdr3_aa: CASSVGDSTGELFF
d_call: .; j_call: TRBJ2-2; v_call: TRBV2; clone_size: .; cdr3_nt: TGTGCCAGCAGGGGTAGAGACCCTAAGGGGGGGACCGGGGAGCTGTTTTTT; cdr3_aa: CASRGRDPKGGTGELFF
d_call: .; j_call: TRBJ1-1; v_call: TRBV27; clone_size: .; cdr3_nt: TGTGCCAGCAGTTTGGGGCTGAACACTGAAGCTTTCTTT; cdr3_aa: CASSLGLNTEAFF
d_call: .; j_call: TRBJ2-3; v_call: TRBV20-1; clone_size: .; cdr3_nt: TGCAGTGCTAGTGGGGGACACACAGATACGCAGTATTTT; cdr3_aa: CSASGGHTDTQYF
d_call: .; j_call: TRBJ1-2; v_call: TRBV2; clone_size: once; cdr3_nt: TGTGCCAGCAGTCGGTCAGGGGCCCCCTTGGACTATGGCTACACCTTC; cdr3_aa: CASSRSGAPLDYGYTF
d_call: .; j_call: TRBJ1-5; v_call: TRBV2; clone_size: .; cdr3_nt: TGTGCCAGCGGGTCGGGACCACCGGCGGGCAATCAGCCCCAGCATTTT; cdr3_aa: CASGSGPPAGNQPQHF
d_call: .; j_call: TRBJ2-6; v_call: TRBV28; clone_size: once; cdr3_nt: TGTGCCAGCAGTCCCCCAAAGGGGCGGGGTGGGGCCAACGTCCTGACTTTC; cdr3_aa: CASSPPKGRGGANVLTF
d_call: .; j_call: TRBJ1-2; v_call: TRBV29-1; clone_size: .; cdr3_nt: TGCAGCGCCGAGAGGGGGGTGGGCTACACCTTC; cdr3_aa: CSAERGVGYTF
d_call: .; j_call: TRBJ1-2; v_call: TRBV11-1; clone_size: .; cdr3_nt: TGTGCCAGCAGCTCCCGGGAACAGGGAGGCTATGGCTACACCTTC; cdr3_aa: CASSSREQGGYGYTF
d_call: .; j_call: TRBJ2-5; v_call: TRBV24-1; clone_size: .; cdr3_nt: TGTGCCACCAGTGATTACCGCAGGGGCCAAGAGACCCAGTACTTC; cdr3_aa: CATSDYRRGQETQYF
d_call: .; j_call: TRBJ2-7; v_call: TRBV6-5; clone_size: once; cdr3_nt: TGTGCCAGCAGTTACTCGCCTCAGGGGGGGGGCGAGCAGTACTTC; cdr3_aa: CASSYSPQGGGEQYF
d_call: TRBD1; j_call: TRBJ2-5; v_call: TRBV5-4; clone_size: .; cdr3_nt: TGTGCCAGCAGCTCAACCCCGGGACAGGGGCCCGAGACCCAGTACTTC; cdr3_aa: CASSSTPGQGPETQYF
d_call: .; j_call: TRBJ2-5; v_call: TRBV6-5; clone_size: .; cdr3_nt: TGTGCCAGCAGTCCCGGGACAAAAAAAGAGACCCAGTACTTC; cdr3_aa: CASSPGTKKETQYF
d_call: .; j_call: TRBJ1-1; v_call: TRBV27; clone_size: .; cdr3_nt: TGTGCCAGCAGGTCAGGGGTCGAACCTGAAGCTTTCTTT; cdr3_aa: CASRSGVEPEAFF
d_call: .; j_call: TRBJ1-5; v_call: TRBV5-1; clone_size: .; cdr3_nt: TGCGCCAGCAGCCAGGGTTTGGGTAGCAATCAGCCCCAGCATTTT; cdr3_aa: CASSQGLGSNQPQHF
d_call: .; j_call: TRBJ1-2; v_call: TRBV28; clone_size: .; cdr3_nt: TGTGCCAGCAGTTTATCCCCGAGGGACTATGGCTACACCTTC; cdr3_aa: CASSLSPRDYGYTF
d_call: .; j_call: TRBJ2-3; v_call: TRBV7-2; clone_size: .; cdr3_nt: TGTGCCAGCAGCTTGTCTAGCGCAGATACGCAGTATTTT; cdr3_aa: CASSLSSADTQYF
d_call: TRBD2; j_call: TRBJ2-3; v_call: TRBV10-2; clone_size: .; cdr3_nt: TGCGCCAGCAGTGGACTAGCGGGGGGCGATACGCAGTATTTT; cdr3_aa: CASSGLAGGDTQYF
d_call: .; j_call: TRBJ1-2; v_call: TRBV9; clone_size: .; cdr3_nt: TGTGCCAGCAGTGTCAACAGTACAGGCACCTCTAACTATGGCTACACCTTC; cdr3_aa: CASSVNSTGTSNYGYTF
d_call: TRBD1; j_call: TRBJ2-7; v_call: TRBV28; clone_size: .; cdr3_nt: TGTGCCAGCAGTGTCCCCGACAGGGGTAGTGACGAGCAGTACTTC; cdr3_aa: CASSVPDRGSDEQYF
d_call: .; j_call: TRBJ1-5; v_call: TRBV18; clone_size: .; cdr3_nt: TGTGCCAGCTCACCAGGGATTTATAGCAATCAGCCCCAGCATTTT; cdr3_aa: CASSPGIYSNQPQHF
d_call: .; j_call: TRBJ1-2; v_call: TRBV12-3/TRBV12-4; clone_size: .; cdr3_nt: TGTGCCAGCAGTTTCGGTTCTACATATGGCTACACCTTC; cdr3_aa: CASSFGSTYGYTF
d_call: TRBD1; j_call: TRBJ2-1; v_call: TRBV7-9; clone_size: .; cdr3_nt: TGTGCCAGCAGCGTAGGGCAGGGGGCCGGGGTTTTAAATGAGCAGTTCTTC; cdr3_aa: CASSVGQGAGVLNEQFF
d_call: TRBD2; j_call: TRBJ2-3; v_call: TRBV14; clone_size: .; cdr3_nt: TGTGCCAGCAGCCAAGAAATAGGGACTAGAGGTTCAGATACGCAGTATTTT; cdr3_aa: CASSQEIGTRGSDTQYF
d_call: .; j_call: TRBJ2-7; v_call: TRBV28; clone_size: .; cdr3_nt: TGTGCCAGCAGTTTCCCCGGGGATTGGGACGAGCAGTACTTC; cdr3_aa: CASSFPGDWDEQYF
d_call: .; j_call: TRBJ2-6; v_call: TRBV7-9; clone_size: .; cdr3_nt: TGTGCCAGCAGCTCCCCGACCAGCACTGGGGCCAACGTCCTGACTTTC; cdr3_aa: CASSSPTSTGANVLTF
d_call: .; j_call: TRBJ1-2; v_call: TRBV21-1; clone_size: once; cdr3_nt: TGTGCCAGCAGCAAAGTTGAGGGGGACAGGGCAGGCTACACCTTC; cdr3_aa: CASSKVEGDRAGYTF
d_call: .; j_call: TRBJ2-3; v_call: TRBV6-1; clone_size: .; cdr3_nt: TGTGCCAGCAGTGAAGCGCTTCAGGGGAGCACAGATACGCAGTATTTT; cdr3_aa: CASSEALQGSTDTQYF
d_call: .; j_call: TRBJ1-3; v_call: TRBV7-8; clone_size: .; cdr3_nt: TGTGCCAGCAGCTTAGCAGGCTACTCTGGAAACACCATATATTTT; cdr3_aa: CASSLAGYSGNTIYF
d_call: TRBD2; j_call: TRBJ2-3; v_call: TRBV19; clone_size: .; cdr3_nt: TGTGCCAGTAGAACGGAGGCGGGACTAGCGAGCACAGATACGCAGTATTTT; cdr3_aa: CASRTEAGLASTDTQYF
d_call: .; j_call: TRBJ1-2; v_call: TRBV25-1; clone_size: .; cdr3_nt: TGTGCCAGCAGTTTTATACGGGACACCTATAACTATGGCTACACCTTC; cdr3_aa: CASSFIRDTYNYGYTF
d_call: .; j_call: TRBJ2-2; v_call: TRBV19; clone_size: .; cdr3_nt: TGTGCCAGTAGTATCGGGGGCGAGGCCGGGGAGCTGTTTTTT; cdr3_aa: CASSIGGEAGELFF
d_call: .; j_call: TRBJ2-3; v_call: TRBV29-1; clone_size: .; cdr3_nt: TGCAGCGTTGAAGTTCGGGCTACGCAGTATTTT; cdr3_aa: CSVEVRATQYF
d_call: .; j_call: TRBJ2-3; v_call: TRBV28; clone_size: .; cdr3_nt: TGTGCCAGCAGTTTAGTGGGGTCCCGGGGAGATACGCAGTATTTT; cdr3_aa: CASSLVGSRGDTQYF
d_call: .; j_call: TRBJ1-1; v_call: TRBV27; clone_size: .; cdr3_nt: TGTGCCAGCAGTTCTCAAAACAGGGTCACTGAAGCTTTCTTT; cdr3_aa: CASSSQNRVTEAFF
d_call: TRBD1; j_call: TRBJ2-7; v_call: TRBV27; clone_size: .; cdr3_nt: TGTGCCAGCACCCCGGGACAGGGTGGCGAGCAGTACTTC; cdr3_aa: CASTPGQGGEQYF
d_call: .; j_call: TRBJ1-2; v_call: TRBV30; clone_size: .; cdr3_nt: TGTGCCTGGAGTCTAAGGCACCCAGCTAACTATGGCTACACCTTC; cdr3_aa: CAWSLRHPANYGYTF
d_call: .; j_call: TRBJ1-2; v_call: TRBV2; clone_size: .; cdr3_nt: TGTGCCAACGAGGGGGGTAGTGGCTACACCTTC; cdr3_aa: CANEGGSGYTF
d_call: .; j_call: TRBJ1-1; v_call: TRBV19; clone_size: .; cdr3_nt: TGTGCCAGTAGTATGGGTTCGGGGTTCGGTTTGAACACTGAAGCTTTCTTT; cdr3_aa: CASSMGSGFGLNTEAFF
d_call: .; j_call: TRBJ2-3; v_call: TRBV5-8; clone_size: .; cdr3_nt: TGTGCCAGCAGCTTGGGGGCAGATACGCAGTATTTT; cdr3_aa: CASSLGADTQYF
d_call: .; j_call: TRBJ2-3; v_call: TRBV6-5; clone_size: .; cdr3_nt: TGTGCCAGCATCCCGGGGGGCCCTGGCACAGATACGCAGTATTTT; cdr3_aa: CASIPGGPGTDTQYF
d_call: TRBD1; j_call: TRBJ1-5; v_call: TRBV27; clone_size: .; cdr3_nt: TGTGCCAGCAGTTTGACAGGGCCGGGTGGGAATCAGCCCCAGCATTTT; cdr3_aa: CASSLTGPGGNQPQHF
d_call: TRBD2; j_call: TRBJ2-2; v_call: TRBV9; clone_size: once; cdr3_nt: TGTGCCAGCAGCGTAGGCGGGGGGACCTACACCGGGGAGCTGTTTTTT; cdr3_aa: CASSVGGGTYTGELFF
d_call: TRBD2; j_call: TRBJ2-3; v_call: TRBV14; clone_size: .; cdr3_nt: TGTGCCAGCAGCCAGACGGGGGGGCCGAGCACAGATACGCAGTATTTT; cdr3_aa: CASSQTGGPSTDTQYF
d_call: TRBD1; j_call: TRBJ1-2; v_call: TRBV9; clone_size: .; cdr3_nt: TGTGCCAGCAGCGGGGACAGGGGGCGTTATGGCTACACCTTC; cdr3_aa: CASSGDRGRYGYTF
d_call: TRBD2; j_call: TRBJ2-5; v_call: TRBV29-1; clone_size: .; cdr3_nt: TGCAGCGTCTCTAGCGGGGGAACTCAAGAGACCCAGTACTTC; cdr3_aa: CSVSSGGTQETQYF
d_call: .; j_call: TRBJ1-4; v_call: TRBV6-1; clone_size: .; cdr3_nt: TGTGCCAGCAGTGAATTAGGAACGGTCTATGAAAAACTGTTTTTT; cdr3_aa: CASSELGTVYEKLFF
d_call: .; j_call: TRBJ1-2; v_call: TRBV30; clone_size: once; cdr3_nt: TGTGCCTGGGGGTTGGGGAACTATGGCTACACCTTC; cdr3_aa: CAWGLGNYGYTF
d_call: .; j_call: TRBJ1-1; v_call: TRBV28; clone_size: .; cdr3_nt: TGTGCCAGCAGCCTGGTGACGTTCTACTTT; cdr3_aa: CASSLVTFYF
d_call: .; j_call: TRBJ1-6; v_call: TRBV6-1; clone_size: .; cdr3_nt: TGTGCCAGCAGTGAAGTCTTGTGGGGGAAGGATTCACCCCTCCACTTT; cdr3_aa: CASSEVLWGKDSPLHF